Shown below are 20 T cell receptor beta chains from a single sample sequenced in a study of Graves' ophthalmopathy and Graves' hyperthyroidism. The TCR beta CDR3 regions underwent amplification from RNA transcripts. An opening RT-PCR round employed HTBI primers and preceded a second-round multiplex PCR. TCRdb fed the multiplex PCR reads into MiXCR, producing one record per CDR3 protein. Among almost 400,000 distinct CDR3 sequences listed, approximately 16% were seen once. Material: peripheral blood. The receptors here all came from a woman under 30 with Graves' ophthalmopathy.

This clonotype occurred many times. The chain combines TRBV7-2 with TRBJ2-7; no firm D call. CDR3 length: 15 amino acids. Germline V lookup: CDR1 SGHTA, CDR2 FQGNSA. Trimming removed 5 bases at V and 7 bases at J, with 21 bases between. CDR3 nucleotides: TGTGCCAGCAGCCAAGTAGGCTATGCCTCTCGAGAGCAGTACTTC. This encodes CASSQVGYASREQYF. Full variable domain (outside the CDR3, taken from reference TRBV7-2 and TRBJ2-7): GAGVSQSPSNKVTEKGKDVELRCDPISGHTALYWYRQSLGQGLEFLIYFQGNSAPDKSGLPSDRFSAERTGGSVSTLTIQRTQQEDSAVYLCASSQVGYASREQYFGPGTRLTVT.

This clonotype was counted ten times or more. V and J are TRBV19 and TRBJ2-5; 7 bases match TRBD2. V gave up 1 base and J gave up 2 bases; unmatched junction bases: 4. CDR1 and CDR2 (germline): LNHDA, SQIVND (reference sequence). The length of the CDR3 is 15 residues. This CDR3 reads CASSIGGGVQETQYF. The CDR3 nucleotides read TGTGCCAGTAGTATAGGGGGGGGAGTTCAAGAGACCCAGTACTTC.

The chain combines TRBV6-2 or TRBV6-3 with TRBJ1-1, with D unresolved. Germline lookup yields CDR1 MNHEY and CDR2 SVGEGT. Trimming cost V 4 bases and J 4 bases, with 13 bases left between them. The CDR3 is 14 residues long. CDR3: CASSWSTSSTEAFF. CDR3 nucleotides: TGTGCCAGCAGTTGGTCCACCTCGAGCACTGAAGCTTTCTTT.

This clonotype came up many times. The chain uses TRBV30 and TRBJ1-1; unclear D gene. Germline V gene lookup returns CDR1 GTSNPN and CDR2 SVGIG (reference sequence). This CDR3 comprises 15 residues. The V and J ends lost 0 bases and 5 bases respectively, with 16 bases between them. CDR3 in amino acids: CAWSVQSRLGTEAFF. The CDR3 DNA is TGTGCCTGGAGTGTACAGAGCAGGCTAGGAACTGAAGCTTTCTTT.

This clonotype was seen many times. The chain uses TRBV30 and TRBJ1-3; D is uncertain. V gave up 2 bases and J gave up 4 bases, with 9 bases separating them. The CDR3 contains 13 residues. Germline loops: CDR1 GTSNPN, CDR2 SVGIG (reference sequence). CDR3 amino acids: CAWSLPGGNTIYF. The CDR3 DNA follows: TGTGCCTGGAGTCTGCCCGGAGGAAACACCATATATTTT.

The V gene is TRBV2, the J gene TRBJ1-2; the D gene is possibly TRBD1 (5 bases). The CDR3 has 15 amino acids. Trimming removed 7 bases at V and 6 bases at J, with 21 bases between. CDR1 and CDR2 (germline): SNHLY, FYNNEI. CDR3 coding DNA: TGTGCCAGCACCGAAAGCAGGGTAGGATATCATGGCTACACCTTC. This gives the protein CASTESRVGYHGYTF. The full variable domain, its missing parts supplied by reference TRBV2 and TRBJ1-2, is EPEVTQTPSHQVTQMGQEVILRCVPISNHLYFYWYRQILGQKVEFLVSFYNNEISEKSEIFDDQFSVERPDGSNFTLKIRSTKLEDSAMYFCASTESRVGYHGYTFGSGTRLTVV.

This clonotype was seen many times. The chain is built from TRBV28 and TRBJ1-2, with a possible D match to TRBD1 (5 bases). CDR1 is MDHEN, CDR2 SYDVKM, per germline. The CDR3 is 13 residues long. Between the trimmed V and J ends, which lost 5 bases and 2 bases, there was a span of 9 bases. The DNA for the CDR3 is TGTGCCAGCAGTCGGGACCTGAACTATGGCTACACCTTC. Encoded protein: CASSRDLNYGYTF.

The sample holds one count of this clonotype. The V call is TRBV6-2 or TRBV6-3, the J call TRBJ1-5; D is ambiguous. Germline lookup yields CDR1 MNHEY and CDR2 SVGEGT. V was shortened by 11 bases and J by 0 bases, with 8 bases between the two germline ends. The CDR3 runs 12 residues. CDR3 residues: CAVRNSNQPQHF. CDR3 sequence (DNA): TGTGCCGTCAGAAATAGCAATCAGCCCCAGCATTTT.

This clonotype has a count of ten or more. The chain couples TRBV6-1 to TRBJ2-5; D unresolved. From germline, CDR1 is MNHNS and CDR2 SASEGT. This CDR3 has 15 amino acids. The V end was cut by 2 bases, the J end by 3 bases, with 13 bases between. The CDR3 here is CASSELSNGKETQYF. The CDR3 DNA is TGTGCCAGCAGTGAACTTTCGAACGGCAAAGAGACCCAGTACTTC.

This clonotype was seen at least ten times. This rearrangement joins TRBV7-9 to TRBJ2-5; 9 positions match TRBD1. This CDR3 contains 15 residues. The V segment lost 5 bases and the J segment 2 bases; nucleotides outside the gene matches: 6. Germline V gene lookup returns CDR1 SEHNR and CDR2 FQNEAQ (reference sequence). The CDR3 is CASSQGQGPQETQYF. As DNA, the CDR3 is TGTGCCAGCAGCCAGGGACAGGGTCCTCAAGAGACCCAGTACTTC.

The table lists this clonotype with many counts. The V and J genes are TRBV4-2 and TRBJ1-1, with unresolved D. The V end lost 3 bases, the J end lost 7 bases, and 6 bases lay between the germline ends. The CDR3 has 11 amino acids. Germline values: CDR1 LGHNA, CDR2 YNFKEQ. The CDR3 reads CASSHRYEAFF. The CDR3 DNA reads TGTGCCAGCAGCCACAGGTATGAAGCTTTCTTT.

This clonotype showed up many times. The chain carries TRBV4-3 and TRBJ1-1; TRBD1 aligns across 10 bases. With 1 base clipped from V and 1 base from J, the junction kept 15 bases outside the gene matches. This CDR3 region has 20 residues. The germline CDR1 and CDR2 sequences are LGHNA and YSLEER. CDR3 DNA: TGCGCCAGCAGCCAAGTCCACACTCTCGACAGGGGGCGATGGAACACTGAAGCTTTCTTT. It translates to CASSQVHTLDRGRWNTEAFF.

Many counts were recorded for this clonotype. The chain links TRBV7-2 to TRBJ1-2, with 8 bases identical to TRBD1. The CDR3 spans 15 residues. V gave up 5 bases and J gave up 4 bases; unmatched junction bases: 9. The germline gives CDR1 SGHTA, CDR2 FQGNSA. CDR3 residues: CASSPGTGSIYGYTF. For the CDR3, the DNA is TGTGCCAGCAGCCCCGGGACAGGATCTATCTATGGCTACACCTTC.

This clonotype was seen at least ten times. The chain is built from TRBV6-2 or TRBV6-3 and TRBJ1-5; D is undetermined. This CDR3 spans 14 amino acids. The germline V gene has CDR1 MNHEY and CDR2 SVGEGT. Trimming stripped 7 bases from V and 2 bases from J, with 12 bases between. The CDR3 reads CASTGWLGNQPQHF. CDR3 nucleotides: TGTGCCAGCACTGGGTGGTTGGGCAATCAGCCCCAGCATTTT.

This clonotype was seen many times. The CDR3 loop is CASSSQSWSYGYTF. The DNA of the CDR3 is TGTGCCAGCAGTTCGCAGTCTTGGTCCTATGGCTACACCTTC. This chain links TRBV6-5 with TRBJ1-2; D not resolved. The CDR3 consists of 14 residues. V was pared by 4 bases and J by 4 bases, with 13 bases between. Germline CDR1 is MNHEY and CDR2 is SVGAGI.

The table lists this clonotype with many counts. This chain uses TRBV7-8 with TRBJ1-2; D unresolved. CDR3 length: 11 residues. Germline assignment: CDR1 SGHVS and CDR2 FQNEAQ. Trimming shortened V by 1 base and J by 8 bases, and 5 bases separated the two germline ends. The CDR3 DNA is TGTGCCAGCAGCTTAGAAATGGGCTACACCTTC. Its protein is CASSLEMGYTF.

This clonotype was observed many times. V and J are TRBV7-2 and TRBJ2-7, with 11 bases lining up with TRBD2. The CDR3 spans 16 residues. J lost 2 bases, V lost 6 bases, and 9 bases had no gene match. Germline V gene sequence: CDR1 SGHTA, CDR2 FQGNSA. The CDR3 sequence: CASRPSTSGSPYEQYF. CDR3 bases: TGTGCCAGCAGGCCGAGCACTAGCGGGAGCCCCTACGAGCAGTACTTC.

Many counts were recorded for this clonotype. This rearrangement joins TRBV27 to TRBJ1-1; TRBD1 agrees at 9 bases. Germline V CDR1 and CDR2: MNHEY, SMNVEV (reference sequence). Germline trimming cut 6 bases from V and 1 base from J; bases unmatched to any gene: 6. This CDR3 region has 15 residues. The CDR3 DNA reads as TGTGCCAGCAGACTAGGGACAGGGTGGAACACTGAAGCTTTCTTT. Residues: CASRLGTGWNTEAFF.

This clonotype was picked up many times. The V and J genes are TRBV28 and TRBJ2-4; D gene ambiguous. Per the germline V gene, CDR1 is MDHEN and CDR2 is SYDVKM. Trimming took off 2 bases at V and 1 base at J, with 12 bases between the two ends. The CDR3 has 16 amino acids. CDR3 protein: CASSLGTAWAKNIQYF. Written as DNA, the CDR3 is TGTGCCAGCAGTTTAGGCACAGCTTGGGCCAAAAACATTCAGTACTTC.

This clonotype was observed at least ten times. This chain uses TRBV12-3 or TRBV12-4 with TRBJ1-1; 7 bases align to TRBD1. V shed 6 bases, J shed 3 bases, and the junction held 7 bases outside the gene matches. This CDR3 spans 14 amino acids. Here the CDR3 reads CASSTGTEHTEAFF. In DNA, the CDR3 is TGTGCCAGCAGCACCGGGACAGAACACACTGAAGCTTTCTTT.